This TCR beta chain was found in a study of T cells after yellow fever vaccination. Turning to the study itself: Some fractions had low cell numbers, and these were prepared with SMART-Seq v4 Ultra Low Input. Study observations and caveats: Subsequent to the booster, the majority of primary-vaccination clones reappeared (96% CD4, 85% to 90% CD8). Bulk-population clonotypes that are abundant could appear as contaminants in FACS-sorted repertoires. A minor fraction of clonotypes spanned both CD4 and CD8 compartments.

MiXCR, run by TCRdb on the 5' RACE reads, gives a single entry per CDR3 protein. The sample contains some 550,000 distinct CDR3 sequences, 15% to 20% of which appear only once. The CDR3 has 16 residues. V was shortened by 4 bases and J by 0 bases, with 13 bases between the two germline ends. Germline loops: CDR1 LGHNA, CDR2 YSLEER. As concerns this clonotype: Its target is not known.

The source material was PBMCs, sampled 15 days after the yellow fever booster vaccination. The chain is built from TRBV4-3 and TRBJ2-1; D perhaps matches TRBD1 (6 bases). The TCR sequence derives from a young man who received the YFV17D yellow fever vaccine. The CDR3 nucleotides read TGCGCCAGCAGCCGCAGGGGACCAAGCTCCTACAATGAGCAGTTCTTC. Its protein is CASSRRGPSSYNEQFF.